Listed below are T cell receptor beta chains from one sample, sequenced in a study of blood T cell repertoires in COVID-19. Using immunoSEQ multiplex PCR, the repertoire was profiled, and TCRdb retains in-frame clones only, with some absent. The profile shows 200,000 to 250,000 clones, approximately 75% of them singletons. The specimen sequenced was PBMCs or T cells enriched from blood (not recorded which). These TCRs come from a man aged 35-49 years who had recovered from COVID-19. CDR3s include the opening cysteine and the closing phenylalanine or tryptophan. D genes are given only for firm matches. The size field is filled for only some rows; it gives once, few, many or a size class.

>.|TRBV29-1|TRBJ1-2|.
TGCAGCGTTGTGGGGGGGGCCAACTATGGCTACACCTTC
CSVVGGANYGYTF
>.|TRBV28|TRBJ2-1|.
TGTGCCAGCAGTTTACCTACTAGGTCCTACAATGAGCAGTTCTTC
CASSLPTRSYNEQFF
>.|TRBV5-4|TRBJ1-2|.
TGTGCCAGCAGCGAAGACAGCTATGGCTACACCTTC
CASSEDSYGYTF
>.|TRBV2|TRBJ2-7|few
TGTGCCAGCTCTCTATTCTACGAGCAGTACTTC
CASSLFYEQYF
>.|TRBV2|TRBJ1-5|.
TGTGCCAGCAGGCCCGGGACACATAGCAATCAGCCCCAGCATTTT
CASRPGTHSNQPQHF
>TRBD1|TRBV30|TRBJ1-4|.
TGTGCCTGGAATCGGGGGACAGGGGATGAAAAACTGTTTTTT
CAWNRGTGDEKLFF
>TRBD1|TRBV18|TRBJ1-1|.
TGTGCCAGCTCACAAGAAGGGGGCAGGGCCCCCCTCTTT
CASSQEGGRAPLF
>TRBD2|TRBV24-1|TRBJ2-1|.
TGTGCCACCAGATCAGCGGGAGGTAACAATGAGCAGTTCTTC
CATRSAGGNNEQFF
>TRBD1|TRBV2|TRBJ1-1|.
TGTGCCAGCAGTGACTCAGGGGGAAACACTGAAGCTTTCTTT
CASSDSGGNTEAFF
>.|TRBV5-6|TRBJ1-2|once
TGTGCCAGCAGCTTGGACAGGGCCTTGAGGGGCTACACCTTC
CASSLDRALRGYTF
>TRBD2|TRBV5-5|TRBJ2-7|.
TGTGCCAGCAGCTCCGGACTAGCGGGAGTCGAACAGTACTTC
CASSSGLAGVEQYF